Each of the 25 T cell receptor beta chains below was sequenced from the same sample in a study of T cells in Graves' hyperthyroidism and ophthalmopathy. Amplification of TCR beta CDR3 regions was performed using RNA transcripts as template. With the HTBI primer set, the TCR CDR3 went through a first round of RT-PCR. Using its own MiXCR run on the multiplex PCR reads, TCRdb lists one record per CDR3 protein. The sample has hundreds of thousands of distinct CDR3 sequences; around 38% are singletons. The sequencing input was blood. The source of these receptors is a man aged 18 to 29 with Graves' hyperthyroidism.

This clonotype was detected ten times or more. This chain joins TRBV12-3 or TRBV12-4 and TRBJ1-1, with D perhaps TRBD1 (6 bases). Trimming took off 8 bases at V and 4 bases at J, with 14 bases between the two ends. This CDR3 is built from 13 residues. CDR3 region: CASRAGGGTEAFF. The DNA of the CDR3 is TGTGCCAGCCGGGCCGGGGGCGGCACTGAAGCTTTCTTT.

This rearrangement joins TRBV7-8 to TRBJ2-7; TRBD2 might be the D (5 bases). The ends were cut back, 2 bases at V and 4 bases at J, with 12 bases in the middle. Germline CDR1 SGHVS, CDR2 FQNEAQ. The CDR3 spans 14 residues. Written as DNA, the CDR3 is TGTGCCAGCAGCTTATACGAGGGATTATACGAGCAGTACTTC. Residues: CASSLYEGLYEQYF.

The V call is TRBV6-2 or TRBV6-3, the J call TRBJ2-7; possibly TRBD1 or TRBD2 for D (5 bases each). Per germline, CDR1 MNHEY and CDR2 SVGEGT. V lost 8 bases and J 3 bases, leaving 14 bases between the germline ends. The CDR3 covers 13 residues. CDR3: CASGRDRYYEQYF. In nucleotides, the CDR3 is TGTGCCAGCGGCCGGGACCGATACTACGAGCAGTACTTC.

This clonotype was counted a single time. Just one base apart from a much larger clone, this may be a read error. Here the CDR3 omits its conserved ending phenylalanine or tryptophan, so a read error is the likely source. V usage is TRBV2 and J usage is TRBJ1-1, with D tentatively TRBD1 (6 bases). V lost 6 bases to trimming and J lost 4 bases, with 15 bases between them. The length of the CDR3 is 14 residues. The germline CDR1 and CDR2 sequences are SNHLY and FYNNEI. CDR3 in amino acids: CASSRQVGLTEAFL. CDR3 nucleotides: TGTGCCAGCAGCAGACAGGTTGGCCTCACTGAAGCTTTCCTT.

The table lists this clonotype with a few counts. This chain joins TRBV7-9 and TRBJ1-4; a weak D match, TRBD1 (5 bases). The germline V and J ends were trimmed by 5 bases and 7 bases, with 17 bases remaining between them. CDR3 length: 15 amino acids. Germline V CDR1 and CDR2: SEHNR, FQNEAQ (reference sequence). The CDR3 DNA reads TGTGCCAGCAGCGAGGACAAAGCGATGGGTGAAAAACTGTTTTTT. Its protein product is CASSEDKAMGEKLFF. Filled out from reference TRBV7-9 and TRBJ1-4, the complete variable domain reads DTGVSQNPRHKITKRGQNVTFRCDPISEHNRLYWYRQTLGQGPEFLTYFQNEAQLEKSRLLSDRFSAERPKGSFSTLEIQRTEQGDSAMYLCASSEDKAMGEKLFFGSGTQLSVL.

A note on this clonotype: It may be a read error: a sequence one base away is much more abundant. The CDR3 reads CASSPSGQGDQYF. CDR3 DNA sequence: TGTGCCAGCAGCCCGTCGGGACAAGGCGATCAGTACTTC. The chain is built from TRBV7-9 and TRBJ2-7; the D gene is possibly TRBD1 (6 bases). Germline lookup yields CDR1 SEHNR and CDR2 FQNEAQ (reference sequence). The CDR3 runs to 13 residues. The ends were cut back, 5 bases at V and 10 bases at J, with 18 bases in the middle.

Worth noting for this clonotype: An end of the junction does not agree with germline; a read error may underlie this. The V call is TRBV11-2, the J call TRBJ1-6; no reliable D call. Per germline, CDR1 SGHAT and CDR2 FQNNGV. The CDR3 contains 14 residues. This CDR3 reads CASSLEGRSSPPHF. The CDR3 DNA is TGTGCCAGCAGCTTAGAGGGGAGGAGTTCACCCCCCCACTTT.

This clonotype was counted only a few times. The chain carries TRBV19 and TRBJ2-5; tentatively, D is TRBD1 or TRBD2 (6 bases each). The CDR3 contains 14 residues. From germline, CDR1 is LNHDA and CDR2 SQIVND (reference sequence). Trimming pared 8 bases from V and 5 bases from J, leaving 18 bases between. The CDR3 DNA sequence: TGTGCCAGTTCCCTCCTCGGGGGCGTGGAGACCCAGTACTTC. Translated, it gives CASSLLGGVETQYF.

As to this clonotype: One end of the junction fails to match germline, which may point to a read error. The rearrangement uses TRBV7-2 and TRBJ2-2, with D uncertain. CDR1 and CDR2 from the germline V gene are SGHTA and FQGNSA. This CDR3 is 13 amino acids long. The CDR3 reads CAGSVPTIGELFF. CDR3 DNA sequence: TGTGCCGGCAGCGTCCCGACAATCGGGGAGCTGTTTTTT. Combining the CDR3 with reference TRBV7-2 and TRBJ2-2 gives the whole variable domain GAGVSQSPSNKVTEKGKDVELRCDPISGHTALYWYRQSLGQGLEFLIYFQGNSAPDKSGLPSDRFSAERTGGSVSTLTIQRTQQEDSAVYLCAGSVPTIGELFFGEGSRLTVL.

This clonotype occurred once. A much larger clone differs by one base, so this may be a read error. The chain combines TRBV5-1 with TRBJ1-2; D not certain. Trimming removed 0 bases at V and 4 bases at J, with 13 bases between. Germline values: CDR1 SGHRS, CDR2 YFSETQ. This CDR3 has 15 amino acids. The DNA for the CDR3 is TGCGCCAGCAGCTTGGGTCGGGGAGAGGGCTATGGCTACACCTTC. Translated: CASSLGRGEGYGYTF.

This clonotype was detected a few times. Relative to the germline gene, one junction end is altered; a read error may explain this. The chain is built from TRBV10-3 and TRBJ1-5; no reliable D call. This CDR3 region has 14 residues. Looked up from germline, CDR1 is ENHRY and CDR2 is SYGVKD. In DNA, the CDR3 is TGTGCCAGCAGTGAAGACGGAGAGGATCAGCCCCAGCATTTT. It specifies CASSEDGEDQPQHF.

Here the CDR3 reads CASTPGQRVDYGYTF. DNA for the CDR3: TGTGCCAGCACTCCGGGACAGAGGGTCGACTATGGCTACACCTTC. The chain couples TRBV6-1 to TRBJ1-2; 7 bases are shared with TRBD1. This CDR3 is built from 15 residues. With V trimmed by 7 bases and J by 3 bases, 11 bases remained unmatched. CDR1 is MNHNS, CDR2 SASEGT, per germline.

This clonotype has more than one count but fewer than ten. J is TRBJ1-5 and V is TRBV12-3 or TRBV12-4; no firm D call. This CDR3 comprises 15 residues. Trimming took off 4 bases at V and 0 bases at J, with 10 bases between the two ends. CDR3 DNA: TGTGCCAGCAGTTCGGGCAGCCATAGCAATCAGCCCCAGCATTTT. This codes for CASSSGSHSNQPQHF.

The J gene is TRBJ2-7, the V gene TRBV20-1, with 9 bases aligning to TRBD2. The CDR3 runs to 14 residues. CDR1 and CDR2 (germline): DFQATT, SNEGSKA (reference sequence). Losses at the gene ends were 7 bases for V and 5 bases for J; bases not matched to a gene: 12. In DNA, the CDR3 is TGCAGTGTTGGCGGGGCTAGCGGGGATCACGAGCAGTACTTC. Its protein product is CSVGGASGDHEQYF.

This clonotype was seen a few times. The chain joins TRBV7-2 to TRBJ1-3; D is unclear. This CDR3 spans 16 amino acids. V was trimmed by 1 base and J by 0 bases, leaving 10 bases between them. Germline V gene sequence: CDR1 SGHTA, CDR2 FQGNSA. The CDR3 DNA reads TGTGCCAGCAGCTTAGGGACGGCGGGCTCTGGAAACACCATATATTTT. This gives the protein CASSLGTAGSGNTIYF.

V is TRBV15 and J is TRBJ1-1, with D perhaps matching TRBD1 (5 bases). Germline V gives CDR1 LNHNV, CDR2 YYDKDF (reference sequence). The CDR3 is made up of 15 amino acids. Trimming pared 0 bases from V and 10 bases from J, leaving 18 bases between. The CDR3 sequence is CATSRDLGGEDAAFF. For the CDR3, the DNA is TGTGCCACCAGCAGAGATCTCGGGGGTGAAGATGCAGCTTTCTTT.

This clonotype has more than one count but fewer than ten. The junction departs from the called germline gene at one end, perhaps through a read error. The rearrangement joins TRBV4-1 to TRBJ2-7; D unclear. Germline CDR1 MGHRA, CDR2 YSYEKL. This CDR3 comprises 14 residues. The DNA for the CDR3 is TGTGCCAGCAGCCCTGTCCCCCGCCTAGGCGAGCAGTACTTC. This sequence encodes CASSPVPRLGEQYF.

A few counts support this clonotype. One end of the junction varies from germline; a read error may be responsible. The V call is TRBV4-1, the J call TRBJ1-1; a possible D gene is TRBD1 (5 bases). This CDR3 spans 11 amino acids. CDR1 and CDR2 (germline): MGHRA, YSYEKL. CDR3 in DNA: TGCGCCAGCAGCCAAGGCGACAGTCGACCCTTT. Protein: CASSQGDSRPF.

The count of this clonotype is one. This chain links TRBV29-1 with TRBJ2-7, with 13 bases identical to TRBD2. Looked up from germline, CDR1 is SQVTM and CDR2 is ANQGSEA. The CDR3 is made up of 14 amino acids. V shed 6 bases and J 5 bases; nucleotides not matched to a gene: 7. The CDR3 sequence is CSVTGTSGAHEQYF. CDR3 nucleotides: TGCAGCGTGACCGGGACTAGCGGGGCCCACGAGCAGTACTTC.

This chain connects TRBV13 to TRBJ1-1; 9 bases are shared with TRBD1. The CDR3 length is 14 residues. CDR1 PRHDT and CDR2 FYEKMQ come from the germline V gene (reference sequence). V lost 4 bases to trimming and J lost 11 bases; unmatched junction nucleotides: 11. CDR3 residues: CASSSPHRGPGAFF. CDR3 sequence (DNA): TGTGCCAGCAGCTCACCCCACAGGGGGCCGGGGGCTTTCTTT.

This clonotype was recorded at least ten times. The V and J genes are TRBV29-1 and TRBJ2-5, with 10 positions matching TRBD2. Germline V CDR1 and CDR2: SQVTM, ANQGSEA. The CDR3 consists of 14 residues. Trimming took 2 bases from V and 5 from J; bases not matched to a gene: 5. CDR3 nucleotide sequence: TGCAGCGTTGAAAGCGGACTAGCGGACGAGACCCAGTACTTC. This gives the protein CSVESGLADETQYF.

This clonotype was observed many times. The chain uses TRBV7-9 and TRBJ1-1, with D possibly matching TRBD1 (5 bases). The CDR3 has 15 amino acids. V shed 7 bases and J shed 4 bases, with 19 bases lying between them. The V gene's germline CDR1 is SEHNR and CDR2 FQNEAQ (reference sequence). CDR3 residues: CASNPAGGAGTEAFF. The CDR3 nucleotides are TGTGCCAGCAATCCTGCGGGGGGTGCAGGCACTGAAGCTTTCTTT.

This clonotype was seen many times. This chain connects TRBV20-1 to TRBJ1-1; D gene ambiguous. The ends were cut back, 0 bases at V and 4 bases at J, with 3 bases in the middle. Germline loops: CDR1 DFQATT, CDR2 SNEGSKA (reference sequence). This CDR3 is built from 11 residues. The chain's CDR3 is CSARDPTEAFF. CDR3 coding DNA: TGCAGTGCTAGAGACCCCACTGAAGCTTTCTTT.

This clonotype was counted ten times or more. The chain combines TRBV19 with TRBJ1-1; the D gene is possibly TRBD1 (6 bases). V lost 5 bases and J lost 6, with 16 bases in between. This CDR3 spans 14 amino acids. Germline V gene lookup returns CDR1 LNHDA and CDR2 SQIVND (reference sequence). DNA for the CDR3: TGTGCCAGTAGTGGCGGGGGGCGTATCGCTGAAGCTTTCTTT. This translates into CASSGGGRIAEAFF.

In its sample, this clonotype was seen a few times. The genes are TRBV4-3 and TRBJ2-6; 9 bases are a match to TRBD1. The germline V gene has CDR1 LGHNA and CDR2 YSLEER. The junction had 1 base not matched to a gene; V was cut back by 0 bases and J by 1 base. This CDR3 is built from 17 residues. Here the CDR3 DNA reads TGCGCCAGCAGCCAAGATGGGACAGGGTCTGGGGCCAACGTCCTGACTTTC. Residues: CASSQDGTGSGANVLTF.